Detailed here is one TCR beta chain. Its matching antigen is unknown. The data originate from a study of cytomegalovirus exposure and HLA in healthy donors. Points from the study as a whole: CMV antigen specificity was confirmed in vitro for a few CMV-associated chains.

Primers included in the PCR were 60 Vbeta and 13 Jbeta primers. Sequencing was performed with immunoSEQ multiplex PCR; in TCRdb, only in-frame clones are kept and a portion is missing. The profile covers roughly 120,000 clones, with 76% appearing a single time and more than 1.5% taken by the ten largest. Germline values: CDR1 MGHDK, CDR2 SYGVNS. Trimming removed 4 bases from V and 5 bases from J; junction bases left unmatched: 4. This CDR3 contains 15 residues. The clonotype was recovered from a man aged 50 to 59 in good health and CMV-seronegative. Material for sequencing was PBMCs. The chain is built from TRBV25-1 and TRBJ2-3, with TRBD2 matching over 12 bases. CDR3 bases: TGTGCCAGCAGTGCGACTAGCGGGGGTGGAGATACGCAGTATTTT. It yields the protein CASSATSGGGDTQYF. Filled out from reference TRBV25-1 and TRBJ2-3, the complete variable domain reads EADIYQTPRYLVIGTGKKITLECSQTMGHDKMYWYQQDPGMELHLIHYSYGVNSTEKGDLSSESTVSRIRTEHFPLTLESARPSHTSQYLCASSATSGGGDTQYFGPGTRLTVL.